The 12 T cell receptor beta chains reported below all come from one sample, sequenced in a study of human T cells and chemical hapten exposure. TCRdb recomputed calls from the RACE reads with MiXCR, one row per CDR3 protein. The top ten clones hold around 1.9% of a sample with under 200,000 distinct CDR3 sequences, about a quarter of them seen once. This sample's time point: patch test 3, about 24 weeks after DPC sensitization. Described treatment: therapeutic diphenylcyclopropenone sensitization with weekly scalp DPC. The specimen was whole blood, collected in connection with sensitization to the hapten diphenylcyclopropenone (DPC). All receptors derive from a woman aged 18 to 35 with alopecia areata. Some clones in this sample may be carry-over from other donors' samples.

Many counts were recorded for this clonotype. The chain is built from TRBV7-6 and TRBJ2-1, with D possibly TRBD1 on 8 matching bases. From germline, CDR1 is SGHVS and CDR2 FNYEAQ. This CDR3 has 16 residues. Trimming cost V 4 bases and J 2 bases, with 15 bases left between them. CDR3 residues: CASSSKRDRTYNEQFF. CDR3 coding DNA: TGTGCCAGCAGCTCAAAGCGGGACAGGACCTACAATGAGCAGTTCTTC. Drawing the rest from reference TRBV7-6 and TRBJ2-1, the complete variable domain is GAGVSQSPRYKVTKRGQDVALRCDPISGHVSLYWYRQALGQGPEFLTYFNYEAQQDKSGLPNDRFSAERPEGSISTLTIQRTEQRDSAMYRCASSSKRDRTYNEQFFGPGTRLTVL.

The chain uses TRBV9 and TRBJ1-1; weak D call: TRBD1 (6 bases). Germline V gives CDR1 SGDLS, CDR2 YYNGEE. Trimming took off 4 bases at V and 9 bases at J, with 16 bases between the two ends. This CDR3 is 13 amino acids long. CDR3 nucleotides: TGTGCCAGCAGCCCCCAGGGGCTAGAAAAAGCTTTCTTT. Protein: CASSPQGLEKAFF.

The CDR3 is CASSQGDYSTDTQYF. Here the CDR3 DNA reads TGCGCCAGCAGCCAAGGGGACTACAGCACAGATACGCAGTATTTT. The chain couples TRBV4-3 to TRBJ2-3; 7 bases fit TRBD2. With V trimmed by 1 base and J by 0 bases, 1 base remained unmatched. CDR1 and CDR2 from the germline V gene are LGHNA and YSLEER. The CDR3 contains 15 residues.

The rearrangement links TRBV10-3 to TRBJ1-2; D is unclear. Deletions cut 3 bases from V and 3 bases from J, with 8 bases between. Looked up from germline, CDR1 is ENHRY and CDR2 is SYGVKD. This CDR3 has 13 residues. Here the CDR3 DNA reads TGTGCCATCAGTGAAATCTTGGACTATGGCTACACCTTC. Its translation is CAISEILDYGYTF.

This clonotype has more than one count but fewer than ten. The chain recombines TRBV29-1 with TRBJ2-1; D uncertain. Trimming cost V 5 bases and J 7 bases, with 9 bases left between them. The CDR3 length is 11 residues. Per germline, CDR1 SQVTM and CDR2 ANQGSEA. In nucleotides, the CDR3 is TGCAGCGTTCACGACTCAAATGAGCAGTTCTTC. Translation: CSVHDSNEQFF.

This clonotype turned up a few times. The chain uses TRBV6-2 or TRBV6-3 and TRBJ2-2; 7 nucleotides match TRBD1. CDR3 length equals 14 residues. The junction had 5 bases not matched to a gene; V was cut back by 4 bases and J by 6 bases. Germline CDR1 MNHEY, CDR2 SVGEGT. CDR3 bases: TGTGCCAGCAGTTTTGGACAGGAACCCGGGGAGCTGTTTTTT. Protein: CASSFGQEPGELFF.

This clonotype occurred a few times. The rearrangement joins TRBV5-1 to TRBJ1-1; D is perhaps TRBD1 (5 bases). The V gene lost 3 bases and the J gene lost 4 bases, with 16 bases spanning the gap. The germline V gene encodes CDR1 SGHRS and CDR2 YFSETQ. The CDR3 covers 15 residues. This CDR3 is CASSYDIGGGTEAFF. In DNA, the CDR3 is TGCGCCAGCAGCTACGACATCGGCGGGGGCACTGAAGCTTTCTTT.

This clonotype was seen a few times. The CDR3 here is CASSRLPGTDTQYF. DNA for the CDR3: TGTGCCAGCAGCCGGTTACCGGGCACAGATACGCAGTATTTT. The chain joins TRBV3-1 to TRBJ2-3; no clear D gene. V shed 4 bases and J shed 1 base, with 9 bases lying between them. The CDR3 loop spans 14 amino acids. Germline assignment: CDR1 LGHDT and CDR2 YNNKEL (reference sequence).

This clonotype was counted a few times. The V gene is TRBV4-1, the J gene TRBJ2-7; a possible D gene is TRBD1 (7 bases). With 4 bases removed from V and 1 base from J, the gap between germline ends came to 17 bases. Germline assignment: CDR1 MGHRA and CDR2 YSYEKL. The CDR3 is 16 amino acids. Written as DNA, the CDR3 is TGCGCCAGCAGCCTAGGGGAGGACAGGCTTTCCTACGAGCAGTACTTC. Protein sequence: CASSLGEDRLSYEQYF.

This clonotype turned up a few times. Written as DNA, the CDR3 is TGCGCCAGCAGCCAAGATGGCGCTAGCGGGGGCTACAATGAGCAGTTCTTC. This encodes CASSQDGASGGYNEQFF. The J gene is TRBJ2-1, the V gene TRBV4-1; 10 positions match TRBD2. The CDR3 extends over 17 amino acids. Germline V gene lookup returns CDR1 MGHRA and CDR2 YSYEKL. Trimming at V came to 0 bases and at J to 3 bases, leaving 5 bases not matched to a gene.

The table lists this clonotype with a few counts. The chain has TRBV27 and TRBJ2-1; 7 nucleotides align to TRBD1. Trimming removed 5 bases from V and 0 bases from J; junction bases left unmatched: 7. The CDR3 covers 16 residues. The V gene's germline CDR1 is MNHEY and CDR2 SMNVEV (reference sequence). The CDR3 nucleotides are TGTGCCAGCAGTCCAACCAGGGACAGCTCCTACAATGAGCAGTTCTTC. It specifies CASSPTRDSSYNEQFF.

This clonotype is a singleton in its sample. The rearrangement joins TRBV20-1 to TRBJ2-7; no clear D gene. This CDR3 has 13 amino acids. Germline V CDR1 and CDR2: DFQATT, SNEGSKA (reference sequence). The CDR3: CSVSSAVVYEQYF. The CDR3 nucleotides read TGCAGCGTTTCATCGGCAGTTGTCTACGAGCAGTACTTC.